The source of this T cell receptor beta chain is a study of blood T cell repertoires in COVID-19. Across the whole study: Specimens from acute and convalescent COVID-19 originated in the United States, Italy and Spain. In each case, the material was cDNA or gDNA derived from T cells, B-cell-depleted T cells, or PBMCs.

Original methodology: Researchers report that nucleated cell counts were estimated from reference gene primer amplification. Clones were read by immunoSEQ multiplex PCR, and TCRdb kept only the in-frame ones, dropping some. That table supplies the V and J calls and clone size; D and trimming were determined from the DNA. The data hold under 250,000 clones, with 80% observed a single time. The germline V gene has CDR1 MGHDK and CDR2 SYGVNS. This CDR3 region has 15 residues. The V gene end was trimmed by 3 bases and the J gene end by 3 bases; junction bases not matched to a gene: 5. This sequence originates from a woman in her seventies with acute or convalescent COVID-19. The sequenced sample consisted of peripheral blood. This chain connects TRBV25-1 to TRBJ2-3, with 8 bases matching TRBD2. CDR3 residues: CASSDAGGITDTQYF. CDR3 in DNA: TGTGCCAGCAGTGACGCGGGAGGAATAACAGATACGCAGTATTTT. Supplemented by reference TRBV25-1 and TRBJ2-3, the full variable domain reads EADIYQTPRYLVIGTGKKITLECSQTMGHDKMYWYQQDPGMELHLIHYSYGVNSTEKGDLSSESTVSRIRTEHFPLTLESARPSHTSQYLCASSDAGGITDTQYFGPGTRLTVL.